The 14 T cell receptor beta chains given below trace back to one sample, sequenced in a study of response to subunit inactivated influenza vaccine. TCRdb itself ran the RT-PCR reads through MiXCR, one entry per CDR3 protein. The data show 500,000 to 600,000 distinct CDR3 sequences, with around 11% seen just once and about 11% held by the top ten. This sample also belongs to another study, concerning T cells expressing NK-cell markers. In that study: Making the TCR beta cDNA relied on 5'RACE template switching with UMIs.

The source material was PBMCs from blood, sampled on the day of vaccination. The origin of the receptors is a man over 45 who received an inactivated influenza vaccine.

This clonotype was detected a few times. The chain links TRBV24-1 to TRBJ2-4, with no clear D. The CDR3 runs 12 residues. Trimming took off 3 bases at V and 6 bases at J, with 5 bases between the two ends. CDR1 is KGHDR and CDR2 is SFDVKD in the germline V gene. CDR3 nucleotide sequence: TGTGCCACCAGTGATCAGTTAAACATTCAGTACTTC. The encoded protein is CATSDQLNIQYF.

The sample holds a few counts of this clonotype. The chain has TRBV5-1 and TRBJ2-1, with D perhaps TRBD1 (6 bases). The CDR3 runs 17 residues. CDR1 and CDR2 from the germline V gene are SGHRS and YFSETQ. Trimming pared 0 bases from V and 3 bases from J, leaving 16 bases between. CDR3 residues: CASSLASVGHNYNEQFF. The CDR3 bases are TGCGCCAGCAGCTTGGCATCTGTGGGACACAACTACAATGAGCAGTTCTTC. Full variable domain (rest looked up from reference TRBV5-1 and TRBJ2-1): KAGVTQTPRYLIKTRGQQVTLSCSPISGHRSVSWYQQTPGQGLQFLFEYFSETQRNKGNFPGRFSGRQFSNSRSEMNVSTLELGDSALYLCASSLASVGHNYNEQFFGPGTRLTVL.

The J gene is TRBJ1-1, the V gene TRBV20-1; 8 bases fit TRBD1. The V gene's germline CDR1 is DFQATT and CDR2 SNEGSKA (reference sequence). V lost 8 bases, J lost 4 bases, and 9 bases stayed unmatched. The CDR3 covers 13 residues. The CDR3 DNA sequence: TGCAGTACGGACAGGGAAAAGTCCACTGAAGCTTTCTTT. This gives the protein CSTDREKSTEAFF.

This clonotype was counted only a few times. The genes are TRBV11-3 and TRBJ2-1; 8 nucleotides agree with TRBD2. This CDR3 is 17 amino acids long. Germline V gene sequence: CDR1 SGHNT, CDR2 YENEEA. The ends lost 1 base at V and 6 bases at J; junction bases unmatched: 11. The CDR3 sequence: CASSLVRAGVEANEQFF. CDR3 DNA: TGTGCCAGCAGCTTAGTCCGAGCGGGAGTGGAGGCCAATGAGCAGTTCTTC.

The rearrangement uses TRBV20-1 and TRBJ2-5; D uncertain. Trimming cost V 3 bases and J 2 bases, with 13 bases left between them. CDR1 DFQATT and CDR2 SNEGSKA come from the germline V gene (reference sequence). This CDR3 is 14 amino acids long. In nucleotides, the CDR3 is TGCAGTGCTAGGGCTCCCCCCGGGCAAGAGACCCAGTACTTC. This translates into CSARAPPGQETQYF.

The DNA of the CDR3 is TGTGCCAGCAGCTTTAACGATGAGCAGTTCTTC. It yields the protein CASSFNDEQFF. The chain joins TRBV7-9 to TRBJ2-1, with D unresolved. Germline CDR1 is SEHNR and CDR2 is FQNEAQ (reference sequence). Trimming cost V 3 bases and J 8 bases, with 5 bases left between them. The CDR3 is 11 amino acids.

This clonotype was recorded a few times. This chain connects TRBV5-1 to TRBJ2-3; 14 nucleotides line up with TRBD2. The CDR3 has 16 amino acids. CDR1 and CDR2 (germline): SGHRS, YFSETQ. V shed 5 bases and J 2 bases; nucleotides not matched to a gene: 4. CDR3 DNA: TGCGCCAGCAGACGGACTAGCGGGAGGTACACAGATACGCAGTATTTT. Its protein is CASRRTSGRYTDTQYF.

This clonotype showed up just a few times. This chain joins TRBV18 and TRBJ2-7; D may be TRBD1 (6 bases). V lost 2 bases to trimming and J lost 6 bases, with 14 bases between them. CDR3 length: 14 residues. CDR1 KGHSH and CDR2 LQKENI come from the germline V gene. CDR3 amino acids: CASSPRQDMAEQYF. The CDR3 nucleotides read TGTGCCAGCTCACCAAGACAGGACATGGCCGAGCAGTACTTC.

The rearrangement links TRBV2 to TRBJ1-1, with 8 positions matching TRBD1. CDR1 and CDR2 (germline): SNHLY, FYNNEI. The CDR3 covers 15 residues. V shed 7 bases and J 11 bases; nucleotides not matched to a gene: 18. CDR3 bases: TGTGCCAGCACCCATGGCCGGGACAGGCGTATGGAGGCTTTCTTT. This translates into CASTHGRDRRMEAFF.

In this sample, this clonotype turned up a few times. This chain connects TRBV7-9 to TRBJ1-2, with D maybe TRBD1 (6 bases). V dropped 4 bases and J dropped 5 bases, with 20 bases sitting between them. Germline CDR1 is SEHNR and CDR2 is FQNEAQ (reference sequence). The CDR3 totals 16 residues. The CDR3 DNA sequence: TGTGCCAGCAGCTCCGCCTATCTACAGGGTCCTTATGGCTACACCTTC. This gives the protein CASSSAYLQGPYGYTF.

In its sample, this clonotype was seen a few times. CDR3: CASSPPRGVVTDTQYF. The DNA for the CDR3 is TGCGCCAGCAGCCCGCCTAGGGGGGTGGTCACAGATACGCAGTATTTT. The chain combines TRBV5-1 with TRBJ2-3; the D gene could be TRBD1 or TRBD2 (6 bases each). Trimming shortened V by 4 bases and J by 2 bases, and 17 bases separated the two germline ends. There are 16 residues in the CDR3. Germline CDR1 SGHRS, CDR2 YFSETQ.

This clonotype has only a few counts. The CDR3 loop is CASRSTGSNSPLHF. The CDR3, as DNA: TGTGCCAGCAGATCGACAGGATCGAATTCACCCCTCCACTTT. The rearrangement uses TRBV28 and TRBJ1-6; weak D call: TRBD1 (6 bases). V was clipped by 6 bases and J by 7 bases, with 13 bases between them. Germline V gene sequence: CDR1 MDHEN, CDR2 SYDVKM. CDR3 size: 14 residues.

There are a few counts of this clonotype. The chain combines TRBV5-1 with TRBJ2-2, with D hard to call. The CDR3 is 15 amino acids. V was shortened by 3 bases and J by 6 bases, with 15 bases between the two germline ends. Germline CDR1 reads SGHRS; CDR2 reads YFSETQ. CDR3 DNA sequence: TGCGCCAGCAGCTCGAGGTGGACGGAGCCCGGGGAGCTGTTTTTT. This codes for CASSSRWTEPGELFF.

The chain joins TRBV19 to TRBJ1-5; D is uncertain. Looked up from germline, CDR1 is LNHDA and CDR2 is SQIVND (reference sequence). CDR3 length: 15 residues. Trimming pared 3 bases from V and 2 bases from J, leaving 11 bases between. For the CDR3, the DNA is TGTGCCAGTAGTATTTACAGTGGGGGCAATCAGCCCCAGCATTTT. It yields the protein CASSIYSGGNQPQHF.